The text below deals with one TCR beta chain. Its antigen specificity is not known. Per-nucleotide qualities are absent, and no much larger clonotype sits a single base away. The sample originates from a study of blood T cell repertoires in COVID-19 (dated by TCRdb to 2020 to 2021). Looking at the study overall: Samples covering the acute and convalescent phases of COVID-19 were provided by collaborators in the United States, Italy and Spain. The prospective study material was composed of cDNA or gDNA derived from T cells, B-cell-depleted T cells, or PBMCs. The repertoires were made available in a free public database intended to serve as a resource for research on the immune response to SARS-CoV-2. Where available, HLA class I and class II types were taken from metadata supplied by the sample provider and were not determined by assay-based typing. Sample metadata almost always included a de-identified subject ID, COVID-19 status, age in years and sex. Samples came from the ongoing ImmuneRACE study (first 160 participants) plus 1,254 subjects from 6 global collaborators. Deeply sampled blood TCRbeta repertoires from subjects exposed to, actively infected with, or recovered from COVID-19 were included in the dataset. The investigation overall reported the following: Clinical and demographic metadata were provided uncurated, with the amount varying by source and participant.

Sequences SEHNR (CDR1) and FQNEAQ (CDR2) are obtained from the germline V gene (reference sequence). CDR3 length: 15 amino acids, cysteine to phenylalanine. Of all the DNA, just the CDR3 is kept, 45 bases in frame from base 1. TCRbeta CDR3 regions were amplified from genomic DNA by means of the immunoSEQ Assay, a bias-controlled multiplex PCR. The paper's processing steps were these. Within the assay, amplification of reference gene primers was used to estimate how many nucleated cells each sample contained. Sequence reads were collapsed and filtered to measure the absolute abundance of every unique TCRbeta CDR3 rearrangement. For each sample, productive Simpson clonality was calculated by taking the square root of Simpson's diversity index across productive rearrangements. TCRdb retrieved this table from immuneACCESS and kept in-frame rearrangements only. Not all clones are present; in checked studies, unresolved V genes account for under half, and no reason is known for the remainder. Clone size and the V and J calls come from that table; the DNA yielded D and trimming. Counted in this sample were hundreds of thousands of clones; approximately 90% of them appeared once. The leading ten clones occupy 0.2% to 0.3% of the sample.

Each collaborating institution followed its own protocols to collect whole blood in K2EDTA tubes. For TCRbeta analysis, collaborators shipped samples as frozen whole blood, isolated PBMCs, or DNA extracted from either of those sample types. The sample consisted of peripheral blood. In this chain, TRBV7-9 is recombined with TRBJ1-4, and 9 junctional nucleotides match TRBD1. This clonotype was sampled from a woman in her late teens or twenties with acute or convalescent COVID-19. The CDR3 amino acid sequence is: CAVVDRGRGDEKLFF. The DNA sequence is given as TGTGCAGTCGTGGACAGGGGTCGGGGAGATGAAAAACTGTTTTTT.